Following are 29 T cell receptor beta chains from one sample sequenced in a study of shared clonotypes between healthy human individuals. Clones were sequenced by immunoSEQ multiplex PCR, and TCRdb holds only the in-frame ones, with some missing. Of 1.6 million or so clones in the sample, 98% to 99% are singletons; the top ten hold approximately 0.38%. What was sequenced was naive CD4+ T cells sorted from blood. Subset here: CD45RA+ positively selected. The receptors were gathered from a man in his thirties or forties in good health.

This clone was seen a single time. The chain joins TRBV6-5 to TRBJ2-2; 8 nucleotides agree with TRBD2. This CDR3 is built from 16 residues. The ends lost 3 bases at V and 4 bases at J; junction bases unmatched: 7. Germline V gene sequence: CDR1 MNHEY, CDR2 SVGAGI. CDR3 protein: CASSYTSGSSTGELFF. The CDR3 coding sequence is TGTGCCAGCAGTTATACTAGCGGTAGTAGCACCGGGGAGCTGTTTTTT.

V is TRBV5-1 and J is TRBJ2-7; 8 bases are a match to TRBD2. The CDR3 runs 14 residues. Germline CDR1 and CDR2: SGHRS and YFSETQ. V lost 0 bases and J lost 3; bases outside the gene matches: 2. The CDR3 bases are TGCGCCAGCAGCTTGGACGGGAGGGACTACGAGCAGTACTTC. This encodes CASSLDGRDYEQYF.

The chain recombines TRBV28 with TRBJ1-5, with TRBD1 matching over 9 bases. Unmatched junction bases numbered 6, after V lost 2 bases and J lost 7 bases. The CDR3 is made up of 15 amino acids. CDR1 is MDHEN, CDR2 SYDVKM, per germline. CDR3 amino acids: CASSLGDREEQPQHF. The CDR3 DNA is TGTGCCAGCAGTTTAGGGGACAGGGAGGAGCAGCCCCAGCATTTT.

The chain combines TRBV5-1 with TRBJ2-1; the D is unclear. V was trimmed by 1 base and J by 7 bases, leaving 3 bases between them. This CDR3 contains 11 residues. Germline assignment: CDR1 SGHRS and CDR2 YFSETQ. The CDR3 protein is CASSLWNEQFF. CDR3 nucleotide sequence: TGCGCCAGCAGCTTGTGGAATGAGCAGTTCTTC.

The gene calls are TRBV28 and TRBJ1-5; 7 nucleotides line up with TRBD1. There are 18 residues in the CDR3. The germline V gene encodes CDR1 MDHEN and CDR2 SYDVKM. Germline trimming cut 2 bases from V and 4 bases from J; bases unmatched to any gene: 14. This CDR3 reads CASSLRVAAGGSNQPQHF. The CDR3 DNA reads TGTGCCAGCAGTTTACGGGTCGCGGCAGGGGGTTCTAATCAGCCCCAGCATTTT.

This chain connects TRBV10-3 to TRBJ2-7; TRBD2 agrees at 10 bases. CDR1 and CDR2 (germline): ENHRY, SYGVKD. V was clipped by 2 bases and J by 4 bases; unmatched bases: 8. The CDR3 length is 16 residues. The CDR3 sequence is CAISEVSGRAGYEQYF. The CDR3, as DNA: TGTGCCATCAGTGAGGTCAGCGGGAGGGCCGGGTACGAGCAGTACTTC.

The chain links TRBV5-1 to TRBJ1-1; D unclear. Germline assignment: CDR1 SGHRS and CDR2 YFSETQ. CDR3 length: 15 residues. V lost 0 bases to trimming and J lost 0 bases, with 9 bases between them. The CDR3 region has the DNA TGCGCCAGCAGCTTGGCCGAGGGAGTGAACACTGAAGCTTTCTTT. Translating gives CASSLAEGVNTEAFF.

J is TRBJ1-1 and V is TRBV9; no reliable D call. The germline gives CDR1 SGDLS, CDR2 YYNGEE. Trimming took 0 bases from V and 0 from J, leaving 18 bases between them. The CDR3 extends over 18 amino acids. The CDR3 DNA follows: TGTGCCAGCAGCGTAGTGGTTGGGCCCTCATCAGTGAACACTGAAGCTTTCTTT. Protein sequence: CASSVVVGPSSVNTEAFF.

V and J are TRBV18 and TRBJ1-5, with 10 bases that match TRBD1. Germline V gives CDR1 KGHSH, CDR2 LQKENI. Germline trimming cut 3 bases from V and 7 bases from J; bases unmatched to any gene: 9. This CDR3 spans 16 amino acids. CDR3 in amino acids: CASSPASGTGEQPQHF. Written as DNA, the CDR3 is TGTGCCAGCTCACCGGCTAGCGGGACAGGGGAACAGCCCCAGCATTTT.

The V call is TRBV11-3, the J call TRBJ2-3, with 14 bases identical to TRBD2. Germline lookup yields CDR1 SGHNT and CDR2 YENEEA. The V segment lost 5 bases and the J segment 4 bases; nucleotides outside the gene matches: 2. CDR3 length: 15 residues. The CDR3, as DNA: TGTGCCAGCAGCACGGGACTAGCGGGAGCAGATACGCAGTATTTT. Amino acids: CASSTGLAGADTQYF.

The rearrangement uses TRBV25-1 and TRBJ1-5; possibly TRBD1 for D (6 bases). Trimming shortened V by 5 bases and J by 5 bases, and 10 bases separated the two germline ends. The CDR3 length is 13 residues. CDR1 is MGHDK, CDR2 SYGVNS, per germline. CDR3 coding DNA: TGTGCCAGCAGTCCTCAGGGGTATCAGCCCCAGCATTTT. It is translated as CASSPQGYQPQHF.

The rearrangement joins TRBV5-1 to TRBJ1-1, with 12 bases identical to TRBD1. This CDR3 has 18 residues. Germline V lookup: CDR1 SGHRS, CDR2 YFSETQ. Losses at the gene ends were 0 bases for V and 2 bases for J; bases not matched to a gene: 8. CDR3 sequence: CASSLVGTGGRSNTEAFF. As DNA, the CDR3 is TGCGCCAGCAGCTTGGTCGGGACAGGGGGCCGGAGTAACACTGAAGCTTTCTTT.

In regard to this clone: Other DNA sequences of this sample code for an identical CDR3. The V call is TRBV19, the J call TRBJ1-1; D gene uncertain. Trimming left V 3 bases short and J 1 base short, with 6 bases between. The CDR3 consists of 13 residues. Germline CDR1 and CDR2: LNHDA and SQIVND (reference sequence). CDR3 sequence reads: CASSILENTEAFF. CDR3 coding DNA: TGTGCCAGTAGTATTCTTGAGAACACTGAAGCTTTCTTT.

The chain is built from TRBV5-6 and TRBJ2-2; TRBD2 aligns across 11 bases. The V gene end was trimmed by 4 bases and the J gene end by 4 bases; junction bases not matched to a gene: 9. In germline, CDR1 is SGHDT, CDR2 YYEEEE. The CDR3 extends over 17 amino acids. The CDR3 loop is CASSPPRLAGITGELFF. The DNA of the CDR3 is TGTGCCAGCAGCCCTCCTCGACTAGCGGGGATCACCGGGGAGCTGTTTTTT.

The chain has TRBV2 and TRBJ2-2; D unresolved. Germline V gene data show CDR1 as SNHLY and CDR2 as FYNNEI. The CDR3 covers 14 residues. V was trimmed by 5 bases and J by 5 bases, leaving 12 bases between them. CDR3 in DNA: TGTGCCAGCAGTCCTTACGACCTTACCGGGGAGCTGTTTTTT. It codes for CASSPYDLTGELFF.

The J gene is TRBJ2-7, the V gene TRBV18; D is possibly TRBD2 (6 bases). Trimming removed 1 base from V and 3 bases from J, with 22 bases in between. The CDR3 covers 18 residues. Per germline, CDR1 KGHSH and CDR2 LQKENI. As DNA, the CDR3 is TGTGCCAGCTCACCACTGGCCGGGGGAGACCTCACCTTCTACGAGCAGTACTTC. Encoded protein: CASSPLAGGDLTFYEQYF. Using reference TRBV18 and TRBJ2-7 for the parts outside the CDR3, the full variable domain is NAGVMQNPRHLVRRRGQEARLRCSPMKGHSHVYWYRQLPEEGLKFMVYLQKENIIDESGMPKERFSAEFPKEGPSILRIQQVVRGDSAAYFCASSPLAGGDLTFYEQYFGPGTRLTVT.

This clone was seen just once. CDR3: CASSLTWETQYF. The CDR3 nucleotides read TGTGCCAGCAGTTTAACATGGGAGACCCAGTACTTC. The gene calls are TRBV28 and TRBJ2-5; D call uncertain. V was trimmed by 2 bases and J by 5 bases, leaving 6 bases between them. The CDR3 runs 12 residues. The germline V gene has CDR1 MDHEN and CDR2 SYDVKM.

The rearrangement joins TRBV7-9 to TRBJ1-1; no definite D call. Germline CDR1 SEHNR, CDR2 FQNEAQ (reference sequence). Between the trimmed V and J ends, which lost 10 bases and 0 bases, there was a span of 15 bases. The CDR3 contains 14 residues. This chain's CDR3 is CAIGNTRMNTEAFF. CDR3 in DNA: TGTGCCATCGGCAACACTCGCATGAACACTGAAGCTTTCTTT.

The chain uses TRBV2 and TRBJ2-1; D is unresolved. The CDR3 is made up of 13 amino acids. The germline gives CDR1 SNHLY, CDR2 FYNNEI. The V and J ends lost 9 bases and 6 bases respectively, with 15 bases between them. The CDR3 here is CASLLVLRNEQFF. The CDR3 DNA follows: TGTGCCAGTCTTCTAGTCCTGCGCAATGAGCAGTTCTTC.

This chain uses TRBV18 with TRBJ1-2, with D possibly TRBD1 on 5 matching bases. The V and J ends lost 4 bases and 2 bases respectively, with 11 bases between them. The CDR3 has 14 amino acids. Germline CDR1 reads KGHSH; CDR2 reads LQKENI. The CDR3 DNA reads as TGTGCCAGCTCACGGGGGGACGCGAACTATGGCTACACCTTC. Translating gives CASSRGDANYGYTF.

The V and J genes are TRBV7-8 and TRBJ2-2, with 9 positions matching TRBD2. V was pared by 3 bases and J by 1 base, with 6 bases of the junction left unmatched. This CDR3 has 17 residues. CDR1 SGHVS and CDR2 FQNEAQ come from the germline V gene. CDR3 region: CASSFGGGRGNTGELFF. The CDR3 DNA reads as TGTGCCAGCAGCTTTGGCGGCGGGAGGGGGAACACCGGGGAGCTGTTTTTT.

The chain employs TRBV9 and TRBJ2-2; TRBD1 matches at 10 bases. Trimming at V came to 4 bases and at J to 3 bases, leaving 6 bases not matched to a gene. The CDR3 spans 16 residues. Germline assignment: CDR1 SGDLS and CDR2 YYNGEE. The CDR3 region has the DNA TGTGCCAGCAGCCAAAAGGGGACAGGGGACACCGGGGAGCTGTTTTTT. It encodes CASSQKGTGDTGELFF.

The chain links TRBV9 to TRBJ2-1, with 9 bases matching TRBD2. After removal of 1 base from V and 5 bases from J, the junction contained 4 bases not matched to a gene. The V gene's germline CDR1 is SGDLS and CDR2 YYNGEE. The CDR3 is 15 residues long. CDR3 bases: TGTGCCAGCAGCGTACGACTAGCGGACAACAATGAGCAGTTCTTC. It specifies CASSVRLADNNEQFF.

The chain employs TRBV5-1 and TRBJ2-1, with D tentatively TRBD1 (6 bases). The germline V gene encodes CDR1 SGHRS and CDR2 YFSETQ. The CDR3 extends over 16 amino acids. Trimming cost V 0 bases and J 6 bases, with 16 bases left between them. The CDR3 sequence is CASSLVGQGFGNEQFF. The CDR3 DNA reads as TGCGCCAGCAGCTTGGTCGGTCAGGGGTTCGGCAATGAGCAGTTCTTC.

This chain joins TRBV4-3 and TRBJ2-3; 7 bases line up with TRBD1. V lost 0 bases to trimming and J lost 1 base; unmatched junction nucleotides: 10. The CDR3 extends over 18 amino acids. Germline lookup yields CDR1 LGHNA and CDR2 YSLEER. The CDR3 reads CASSQDPRRQGGTDTQYF. The CDR3 nucleotides read TGCGCCAGCAGCCAAGATCCCCGCCGACAGGGAGGCACAGATACGCAGTATTTT.

The chain employs TRBV10-2 and TRBJ2-1; maybe TRBD1 (6 bases). V was cut by 4 bases and J by 4 bases, with 20 bases left in between. The CDR3 contains 17 residues. CDR1 WSHSY and CDR2 SAAADI come from the germline V gene. The CDR3 region has the DNA TGCGCCAGCAGTGTTGGAACCGGACAGCCTCTATACAATGAGCAGTTCTTC. This gives the protein CASSVGTGQPLYNEQFF.

The rearrangement uses TRBV7-2 and TRBJ1-1; D is unclear. Trimming shortened V by 3 bases and J by 6 bases, and 8 bases separated the two germline ends. Per the germline V gene, CDR1 is SGHTA and CDR2 is FQGNSA. The CDR3 runs 12 residues. CDR3 coding DNA: TGTGCCAGCAGCTTTGACACCCCTGAAGCTTTCTTT. It yields the protein CASSFDTPEAFF.

This clone was detected once. The rearrangement joins TRBV30 to TRBJ2-7, with D possibly being TRBD2 (5 bases). The CDR3 contains 12 residues. Trimming took 4 bases from V and 4 from J, leaving 11 bases between them. Germline lookup yields CDR1 GTSNPN and CDR2 SVGIG (reference sequence). CDR3 sequence: CAWIGRGYEQYF. The CDR3 bases are TGTGCCTGGATCGGCAGAGGGTACGAGCAGTACTTC. The variable domain in full, completed from reference TRBV30 and TRBJ2-7, reads SQTIHQWPATLVQPVGSPLSLECTVEGTSNPNLYWYRQAAGRGLQLLFYSVGIGQISSEVPQNLSASRPQDRQFILSSKKLLLSDSGFYLCAWIGRGYEQYFGPGTRLTVT.

This clone came up once. This sequence joins TRBV27 and TRBJ2-7, with 11 bases fitting TRBD2. The CDR3 spans 16 residues. Unmatched junction bases numbered 9, after V lost 3 bases and J lost 5 bases. Per the germline V gene, CDR1 is MNHEY and CDR2 is SMNVEV (reference sequence). The CDR3 reads CASSFLRSGRADEQYF. The CDR3, as DNA: TGTGCCAGCAGTTTTTTGCGTAGCGGGAGGGCCGACGAGCAGTACTTC.